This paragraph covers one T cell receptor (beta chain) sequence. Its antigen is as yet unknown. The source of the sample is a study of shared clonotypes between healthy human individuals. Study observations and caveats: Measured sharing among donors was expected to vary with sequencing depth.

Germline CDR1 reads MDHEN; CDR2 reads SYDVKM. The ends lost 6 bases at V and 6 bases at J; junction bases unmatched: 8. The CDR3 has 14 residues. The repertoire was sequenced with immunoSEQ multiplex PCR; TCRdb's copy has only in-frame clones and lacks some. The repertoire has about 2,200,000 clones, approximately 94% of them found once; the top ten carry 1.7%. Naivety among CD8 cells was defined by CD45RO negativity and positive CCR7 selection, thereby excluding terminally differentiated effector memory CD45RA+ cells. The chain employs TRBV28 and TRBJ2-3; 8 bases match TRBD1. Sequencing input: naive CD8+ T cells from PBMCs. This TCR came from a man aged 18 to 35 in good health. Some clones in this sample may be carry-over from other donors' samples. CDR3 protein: CASSLGTGADTQYF. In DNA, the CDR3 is TGTGCCAGCAGCCTAGGGACAGGCGCGGATACGCAGTATTTT.